This TCR beta chain comes out of a study of cytomegalovirus exposure and HLA in healthy donors. In the study overall: A previous analysis identified 100 million or so unique TCR beta sequences derived from some 170 million T cells.

The PCR used 60 Vbeta and 13 Jbeta primers. In the source study's methods: Per a later analysis, the number of unique TCR beta chains was approximately 80 million, of which about 11 million were shared. TCRdb's table, derived via immunoSEQ multiplex PCR, lists solely in-frame clones and lacks some. D and trimming were read from the DNA, whereas the V and J calls and clone size are those reported in that table. This sample's table has about 160,000 clones. Per germline, CDR1 GTSNPN and CDR2 SVGIG (reference sequence). The CDR3 length is 13 residues. The V gene lost 1 base and the J gene lost 2 bases, with 7 bases spanning the gap. Findings of the study overall: Later analysis demonstrated an association between a missense DCLRE1C variant and TCR beta V- and J-gene trimming. A likely sequencing artifact accounted for one observed cluster of highly shared sequence variants.

Comments on this clone: Antigen: not known.

The V call is TRBV30, the J call TRBJ2-3; D ambiguous. This TCR derives from a woman in her sixties or seventies in good health and CMV-seronegative. Sequencing was carried out using PBMCs. The CDR3 reads CAWSGGPTDTQYF. CDR3 in DNA: TGTGCCTGGAGTGGCGGCCCCACAGATACGCAGTATTTT. Combining the CDR3 with reference TRBV30 and TRBJ2-3 gives the whole variable domain SQTIHQWPATLVQPVGSPLSLECTVEGTSNPNLYWYRQAAGRGLQLLFYSVGIGQISSEVPQNLSASRPQDRQFILSSKKLLLSDSGFYLCAWSGGPTDTQYFGPGTRLTVL.